This record concerns one TCR beta chain sequence. Trimming removed 1 base from V and 4 bases from J; junction bases left unmatched: 5. CDR3 size: 16 residues. CDR1 is SGHRS, CDR2 YFSETQ, per germline. These data belong to a study of blood T cell repertoires in COVID-19. Produced via immunoSEQ multiplex PCR; TCRdb's table is partial and in-frame only. The profile shows roughly 180,000 clones, 79% of them singletons. Sequenced material: peripheral blood. The chain has TRBV5-1 and TRBJ2-2; 9 bases agree with TRBD2. This clonotype was sampled from an older woman with COVID-19, enrolled during active disease. CDR3 amino acids: CASSLLAGEVTGELFF. In DNA form, the CDR3 reads TGCGCCAGCAGCTTGTTAGCGGGGGAGGTCACCGGGGAGCTGTTTTTT.